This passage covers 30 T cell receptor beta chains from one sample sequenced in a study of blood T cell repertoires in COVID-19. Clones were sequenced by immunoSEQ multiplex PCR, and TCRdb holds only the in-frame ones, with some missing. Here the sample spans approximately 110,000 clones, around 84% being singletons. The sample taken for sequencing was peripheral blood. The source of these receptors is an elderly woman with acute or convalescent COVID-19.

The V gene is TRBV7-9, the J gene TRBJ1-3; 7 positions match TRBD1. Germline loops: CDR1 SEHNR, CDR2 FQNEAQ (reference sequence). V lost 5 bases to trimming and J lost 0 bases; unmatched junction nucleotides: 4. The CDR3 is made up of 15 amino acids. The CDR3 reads CASSPDRVSGNTIYF. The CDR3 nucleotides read TGTGCCAGCAGCCCCGACAGGGTCTCTGGAAACACCATATATTTT.

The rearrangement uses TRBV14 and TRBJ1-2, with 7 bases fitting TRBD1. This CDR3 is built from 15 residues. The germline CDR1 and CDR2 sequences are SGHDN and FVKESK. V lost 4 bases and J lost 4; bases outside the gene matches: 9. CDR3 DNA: TGTGCCAGCAGCCCCCTCGGAGGGGGCGCCTATGGCTACACCTTC. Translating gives CASSPLGGGAYGYTF.

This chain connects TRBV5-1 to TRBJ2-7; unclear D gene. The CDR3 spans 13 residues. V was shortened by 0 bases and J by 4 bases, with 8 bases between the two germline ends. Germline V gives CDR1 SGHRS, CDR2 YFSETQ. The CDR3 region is CASSLAAQYEQYF. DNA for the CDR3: TGCGCCAGCAGCTTGGCCGCACAGTACGAGCAGTACTTC.

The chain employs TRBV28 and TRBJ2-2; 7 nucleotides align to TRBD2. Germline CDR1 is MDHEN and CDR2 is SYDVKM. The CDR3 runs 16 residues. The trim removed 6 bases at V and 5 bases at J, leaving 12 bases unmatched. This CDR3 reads CASSSPTSLPTGELFF. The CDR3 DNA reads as TGTGCCAGCAGCTCGCCGACTAGCTTACCTACCGGGGAGCTGTTTTTT.

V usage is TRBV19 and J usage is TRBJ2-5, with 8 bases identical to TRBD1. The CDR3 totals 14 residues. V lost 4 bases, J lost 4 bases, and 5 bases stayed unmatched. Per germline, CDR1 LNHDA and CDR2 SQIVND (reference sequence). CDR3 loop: CASSRQGTGETQYF. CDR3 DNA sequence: TGTGCCAGTAGTAGACAGGGGACGGGAGAGACCCAGTACTTC.

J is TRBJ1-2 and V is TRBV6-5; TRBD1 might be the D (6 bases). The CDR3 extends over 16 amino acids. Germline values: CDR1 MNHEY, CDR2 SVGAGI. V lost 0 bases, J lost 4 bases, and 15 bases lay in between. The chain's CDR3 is CASSYSPQGRPYGYTF. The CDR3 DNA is TGTGCCAGCAGTTACTCCCCGCAGGGGCGCCCCTATGGCTACACCTTC.

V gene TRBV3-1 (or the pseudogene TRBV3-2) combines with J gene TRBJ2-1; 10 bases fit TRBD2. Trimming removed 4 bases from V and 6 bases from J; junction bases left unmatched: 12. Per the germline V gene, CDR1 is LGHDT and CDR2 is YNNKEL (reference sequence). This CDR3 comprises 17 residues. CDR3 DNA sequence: TGTGCCAGCAGCCCGACTCCGGGACTAGCGAGTTCCAATGAGCAGTTCTTC. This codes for CASSPTPGLASSNEQFF.

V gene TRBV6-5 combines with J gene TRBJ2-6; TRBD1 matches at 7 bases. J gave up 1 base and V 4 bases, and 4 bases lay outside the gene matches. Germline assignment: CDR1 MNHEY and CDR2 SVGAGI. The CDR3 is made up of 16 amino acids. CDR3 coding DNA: TGTGCCAGCAGTTTGACAGGGTTTTCTGGGGCCAACGTCCTGACTTTC. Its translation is CASSLTGFSGANVLTF.

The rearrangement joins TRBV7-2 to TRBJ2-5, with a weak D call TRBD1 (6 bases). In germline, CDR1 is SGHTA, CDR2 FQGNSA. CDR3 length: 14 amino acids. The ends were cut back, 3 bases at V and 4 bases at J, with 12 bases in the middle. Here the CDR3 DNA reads TGTGCCAGCAGCTTCACAGGGAAGGGAGAGACCCAGTACTTC. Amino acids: CASSFTGKGETQYF. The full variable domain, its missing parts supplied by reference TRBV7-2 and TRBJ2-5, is GAGVSQSPSNKVTEKGKDVELRCDPISGHTALYWYRQSLGQGLEFLIYFQGNSAPDKSGLPSDRFSAERTGGSVSTLTIQRTQQEDSAVYLCASSFTGKGETQYFGPGTRLLVL.

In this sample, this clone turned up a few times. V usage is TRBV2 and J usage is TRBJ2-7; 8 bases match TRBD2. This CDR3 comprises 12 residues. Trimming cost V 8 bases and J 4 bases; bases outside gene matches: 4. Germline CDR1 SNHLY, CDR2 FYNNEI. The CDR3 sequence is CASGTSQYEQYF. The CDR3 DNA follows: TGTGCCAGCGGGACTAGTCAATACGAGCAGTACTTC.

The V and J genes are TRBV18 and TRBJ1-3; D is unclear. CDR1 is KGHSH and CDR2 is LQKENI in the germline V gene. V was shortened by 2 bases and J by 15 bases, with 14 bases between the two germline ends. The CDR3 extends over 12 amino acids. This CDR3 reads CASSPSPLVGYF. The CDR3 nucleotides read TGTGCCAGCTCACCATCGCCACTAGTCGGATATTTT.

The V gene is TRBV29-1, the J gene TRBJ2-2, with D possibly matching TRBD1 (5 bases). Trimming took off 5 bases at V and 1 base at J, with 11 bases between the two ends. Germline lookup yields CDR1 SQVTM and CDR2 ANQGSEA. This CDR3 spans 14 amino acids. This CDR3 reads CSVLADRNTGELFF. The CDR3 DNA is TGCAGCGTTCTGGCCGACAGGAACACCGGGGAGCTGTTTTTT.

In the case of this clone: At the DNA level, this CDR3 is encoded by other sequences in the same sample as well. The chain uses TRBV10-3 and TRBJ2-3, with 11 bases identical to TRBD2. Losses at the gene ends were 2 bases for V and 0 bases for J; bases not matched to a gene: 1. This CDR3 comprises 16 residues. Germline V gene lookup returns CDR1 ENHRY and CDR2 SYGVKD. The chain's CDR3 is CAISEGLAGSTDTQYF. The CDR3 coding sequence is TGTGCCATCAGTGAGGGACTAGCGGGCAGCACAGATACGCAGTATTTT.

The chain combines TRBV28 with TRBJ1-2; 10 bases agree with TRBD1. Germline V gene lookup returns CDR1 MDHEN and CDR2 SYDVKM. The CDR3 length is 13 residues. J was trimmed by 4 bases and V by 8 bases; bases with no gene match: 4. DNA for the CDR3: TGTGCCAGCGAAGACAGGGGGCCCTATGGCTACACCTTC. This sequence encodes CASEDRGPYGYTF.

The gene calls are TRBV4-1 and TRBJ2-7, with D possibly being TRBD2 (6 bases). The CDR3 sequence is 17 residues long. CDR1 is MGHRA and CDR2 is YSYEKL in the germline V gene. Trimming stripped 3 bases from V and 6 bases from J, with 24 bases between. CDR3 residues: CASSQTLTRGVFGEQYV. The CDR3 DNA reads TGCGCCAGCAGCCAGACCCTGACTAGAGGGGTCTTCGGCGAGCAGTACGTC.

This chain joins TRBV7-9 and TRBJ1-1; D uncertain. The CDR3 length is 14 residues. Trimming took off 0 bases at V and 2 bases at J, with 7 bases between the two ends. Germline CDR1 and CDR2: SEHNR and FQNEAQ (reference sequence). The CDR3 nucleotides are TGTGCCAGCAGCTTAGCGATGGCAAACACTGAAGCTTTCTTT. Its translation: CASSLAMANTEAFF.

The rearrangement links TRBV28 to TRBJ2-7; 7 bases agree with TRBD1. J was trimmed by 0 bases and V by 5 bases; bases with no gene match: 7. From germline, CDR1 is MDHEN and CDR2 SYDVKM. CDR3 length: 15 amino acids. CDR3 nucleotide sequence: TGTGCCAGCAGTCTCCGACAGGGTAACTCCTACGAGCAGTACTTC. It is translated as CASSLRQGNSYEQYF.

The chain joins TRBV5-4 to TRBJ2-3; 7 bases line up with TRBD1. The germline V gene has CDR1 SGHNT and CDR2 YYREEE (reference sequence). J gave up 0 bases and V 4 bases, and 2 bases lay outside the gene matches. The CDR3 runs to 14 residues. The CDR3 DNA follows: TGTGCCAGCAGCCAACAGGGGAGCACAGATACGCAGTATTTT. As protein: CASSQQGSTDTQYF.

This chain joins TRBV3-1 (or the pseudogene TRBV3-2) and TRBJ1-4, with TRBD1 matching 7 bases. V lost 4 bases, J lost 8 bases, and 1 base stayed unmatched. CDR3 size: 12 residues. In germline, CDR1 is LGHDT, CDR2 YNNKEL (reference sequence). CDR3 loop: CASSLRGEKLFF. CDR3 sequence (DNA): TGTGCCAGCAGCCTCAGGGGGGAAAAACTGTTTTTT.

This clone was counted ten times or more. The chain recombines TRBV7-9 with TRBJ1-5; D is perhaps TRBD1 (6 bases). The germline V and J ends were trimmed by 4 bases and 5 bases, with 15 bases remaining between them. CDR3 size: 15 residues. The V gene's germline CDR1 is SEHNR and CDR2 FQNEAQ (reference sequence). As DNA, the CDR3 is TGTGCCAGCAGCTCTACTGTTGCAGGGGATCAGCCCCAGCATTTT. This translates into CASSSTVAGDQPQHF.

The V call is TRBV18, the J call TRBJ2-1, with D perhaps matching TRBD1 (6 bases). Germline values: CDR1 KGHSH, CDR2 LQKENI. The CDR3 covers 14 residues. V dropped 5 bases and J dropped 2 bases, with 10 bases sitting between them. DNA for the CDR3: TGTGCCAGCTCAAAGGACAGAACCTACAATGAGCAGTTCTTC. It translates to CASSKDRTYNEQFF.

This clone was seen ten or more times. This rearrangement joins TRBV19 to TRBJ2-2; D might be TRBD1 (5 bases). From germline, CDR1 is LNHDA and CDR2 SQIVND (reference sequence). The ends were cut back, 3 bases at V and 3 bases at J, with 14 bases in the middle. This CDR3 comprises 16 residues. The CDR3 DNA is TGTGCCAGTAGTATTAGAGCACAGGAAGACACCGGGGAGCTGTTTTTT. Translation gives CASSIRAQEDTGELFF.

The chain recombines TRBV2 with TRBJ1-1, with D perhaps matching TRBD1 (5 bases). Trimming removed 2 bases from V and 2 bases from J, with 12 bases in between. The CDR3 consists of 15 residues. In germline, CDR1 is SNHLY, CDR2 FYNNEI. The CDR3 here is CASSEYGAVNTEAFF. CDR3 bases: TGTGCCAGCAGTGAATATGGGGCGGTAAACACTGAAGCTTTCTTT.

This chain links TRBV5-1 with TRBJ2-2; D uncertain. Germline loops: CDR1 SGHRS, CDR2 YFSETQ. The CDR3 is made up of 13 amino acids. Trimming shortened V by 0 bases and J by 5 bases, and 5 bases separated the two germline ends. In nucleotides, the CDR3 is TGCGCCAGCAGCTTGGTCGAGACCGGGGAGCTGTTTTTT. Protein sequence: CASSLVETGELFF.

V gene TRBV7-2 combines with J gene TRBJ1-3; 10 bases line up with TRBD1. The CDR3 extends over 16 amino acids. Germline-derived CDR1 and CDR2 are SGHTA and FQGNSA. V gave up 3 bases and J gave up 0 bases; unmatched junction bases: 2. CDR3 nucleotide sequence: TGTGCCAGCAGCTTTGACAGGGGGCCCTCTGGAAACACCATATATTTT. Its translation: CASSFDRGPSGNTIYF.

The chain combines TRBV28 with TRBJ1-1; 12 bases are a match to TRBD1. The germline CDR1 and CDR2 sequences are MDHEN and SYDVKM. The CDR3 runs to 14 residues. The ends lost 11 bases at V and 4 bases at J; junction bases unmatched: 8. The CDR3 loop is CAGRDRGQFTEAFF. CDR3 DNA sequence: TGTGCCGGCCGGGACAGGGGGCAATTCACTGAAGCTTTCTTT.

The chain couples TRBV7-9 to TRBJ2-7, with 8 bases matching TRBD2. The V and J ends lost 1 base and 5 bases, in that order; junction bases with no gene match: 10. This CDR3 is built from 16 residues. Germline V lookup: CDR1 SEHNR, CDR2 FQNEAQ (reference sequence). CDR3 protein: CASSLGNSGNRDEQYF. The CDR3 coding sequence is TGTGCCAGCAGCTTAGGCAATAGCGGGAACCGGGACGAGCAGTACTTC.

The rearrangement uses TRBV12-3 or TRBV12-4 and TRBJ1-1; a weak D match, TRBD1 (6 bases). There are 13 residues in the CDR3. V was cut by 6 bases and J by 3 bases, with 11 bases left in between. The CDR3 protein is CASSPGTYTEAFF. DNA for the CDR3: TGTGCCAGCAGCCCCGGGACATACACTGAAGCTTTCTTT.

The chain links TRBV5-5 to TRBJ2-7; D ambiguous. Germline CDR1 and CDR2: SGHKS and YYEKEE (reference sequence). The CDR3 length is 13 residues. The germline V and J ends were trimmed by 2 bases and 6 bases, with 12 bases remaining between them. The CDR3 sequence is CASSFASPSEQYF. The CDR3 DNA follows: TGTGCCAGCAGCTTTGCTAGTCCCTCCGAGCAGTACTTC.

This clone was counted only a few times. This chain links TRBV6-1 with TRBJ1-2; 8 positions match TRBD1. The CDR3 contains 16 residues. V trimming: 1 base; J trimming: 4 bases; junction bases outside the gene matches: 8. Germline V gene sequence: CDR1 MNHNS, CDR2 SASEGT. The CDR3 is CASSEGAAGGFYGYTF. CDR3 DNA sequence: TGTGCCAGCAGTGAAGGAGCGGCAGGGGGCTTCTATGGCTACACCTTC.